The sequence of this TCR beta chain was determined in a study of blood T cell dynamics during melanoma immunotherapy. In the study overall: First-line therapy was either pembrolizumab or nivolumab with ipilimumab for metastatic melanoma.

This clone was seen once. Measured with immunoSEQ multiplex PCR; TCRdb has only the in-frame clones, and not every one. The sample includes under 9,500 clones, 70% to 90% of them seen just once. Germline V lookup: CDR1 MNHEY, CDR2 SVGAGI. Trimming pared 0 bases from V and 0 bases from J, leaving 11 bases between. The CDR3 covers 16 residues. Stated time point: week 3, after first cycle of checkpoint inhibitor. The sequencing here drew on blood, taken from a patient treated with checkpoint blockade. The origin of this receptor is a human donor with melanoma. The chain has TRBV6-5 and TRBJ1-1; possibly TRBD1 for D (6 bases). The CDR3 DNA reads TGTGCCAGCAGTTACTCGGGGGGGGCGTTGAACACTGAAGCTTTCTTT. Its protein is CASSYSGGALNTEAFF.